The T cell receptor (beta chain) under discussion was sequenced for a study of T cell responses to AZD1222 COVID-19 vaccine. The method was immunoSEQ multiplex PCR; TCRdb's version includes in-frame clones alone and lacks a portion of them. The profile shows about 150,000 clones, under 95% of them singletons. CDR1 SEHNR and CDR2 FQNEAQ come from the germline V gene (reference sequence). Germline trimming cut 7 bases from V and 2 bases from J; bases unmatched to any gene: 12. The CDR3 loop spans 17 amino acids. The chain combines TRBV7-9 with TRBJ2-2, with 8 bases that match TRBD1. The origin of this receptor is an adult in good health. The sample here was peripheral blood, taken on day 0 of AZD1222 vaccination. This CDR3 is CASTLDYGQGNTGELFF. As DNA, the CDR3 is TGTGCCAGCACCTTGGATTACGGACAGGGTAACACCGGGGAGCTGTTTTTT.